One sample yielded the 18 T cell receptor beta chains listed below, sequenced in a study of blood T cell repertoires in COVID-19 (dated by TCRdb to about 2020). The library was built by means of the immunoSEQ multiplex PCR assay. Sourced from immuneACCESS, this table was stored by TCRdb with only in-frame sequences that have V and J called. A share of the clones is absent; for the studies checked, an unresolved V gene accounts for under half, and the remainder has no known explanation. This sample gives about 40,000 clones in total; 85% to 90% of them show up just once. Around 10% of the sample belongs to the ten largest clones. Input material: peripheral blood. These receptors were taken from a man between 65 and 85 years old with acute or convalescent COVID-19.

This clone has a single count. J is TRBJ1-2 and V is TRBV6-6; a possible D gene is TRBD1 (6 bases). The ends were cut back, 6 bases at V and 7 bases at J, with 12 bases in the middle. CDR1 and CDR2 from the germline V gene are MNHNY and SVGAGI (reference sequence). This CDR3 has 12 residues. The CDR3, as DNA: TGTGCCAGCAGCCTACAGGGTGGTGGCTACACCTTC. This translates into CASSLQGGGYTF.

This chain links TRBV19 with TRBJ2-5; the match to TRBD1 covers 8 bases. Per the germline V gene, CDR1 is LNHDA and CDR2 is SQIVND (reference sequence). The J segment lost 2 bases and the V segment lost 7 bases, leaving 3 bases of the junction unmatched. This CDR3 contains 13 residues. The CDR3 nucleotides are TGTGCCAGTAAGGACAGGGATCAAGAGACCCAGTACTTC. Amino acid sequence: CASKDRDQETQYF.

The genes are TRBV5-1 and TRBJ2-2; 8 nucleotides agree with TRBD1. From germline, CDR1 is SGHRS and CDR2 YFSETQ. The J segment lost 2 bases and the V segment lost 4 bases, leaving 7 bases of the junction unmatched. The CDR3 extends over 16 amino acids. CDR3 coding DNA: TGCGCCAGCAGCAGGCCCGGACAGGGCAACACCGGGGAGCTGTTTTTT. Residues: CASSRPGQGNTGELFF.

This clone was counted a single time. The V and J genes are TRBV10-3 and TRBJ1-4, with TRBD1 matching 8 bases. Unmatched junction bases numbered 7, after V lost 5 bases and J lost 8 bases. This CDR3 comprises 14 residues. Germline-derived CDR1 and CDR2 are ENHRY and SYGVKD. The CDR3 is CAISRDRGGEKLFF. CDR3 bases: TGTGCCATCAGTCGTGACAGGGGAGGGGAAAAACTGTTTTTT.

The count of this clone is one. J is TRBJ2-2 and V is TRBV28, with TRBD2 matching over 15 bases. The CDR3 has 19 residues. The junction had 7 bases not matched to a gene; V was cut back by 5 bases and J by 0 bases. The germline V gene encodes CDR1 MDHEN and CDR2 SYDVKM. For the CDR3, the DNA is TGTGCCAGCAGTCCGGGACTAGCGGGAGGATACACGAACACCGGGGAGCTGTTTTTT. Its translation: CASSPGLAGGYTNTGELFF. Filled out from reference TRBV28 and TRBJ2-2, the complete variable domain reads DVKVTQSSRYLVKRTGEKVFLECVQDMDHENMFWYRQDPGLGLRLIYFSYDVKMKEKGDIPEGYSVSREKKERFSLILESASTNQTSMYLCASSPGLAGGYTNTGELFFGEGSRLTVL.

The CDR3 here is CASTAPAGLQETQYF. In DNA form, the CDR3 reads TGTGCCAGCACCGCCCCTGCAGGCCTCCAAGAGACCCAGTACTTC. V is TRBV25-1 and J is TRBJ2-5; the D is unclear. The CDR3 runs 15 residues. Trimming stripped 7 bases from V and 1 base from J, with 16 bases between. Germline CDR1 and CDR2: MGHDK and SYGVNS.

J is TRBJ2-7 and V is TRBV19, with TRBD1 matching 11 bases. The trim removed 7 bases at V and 3 bases at J, leaving 8 bases unmatched. Germline V lookup: CDR1 LNHDA, CDR2 SQIVND (reference sequence). There are 15 residues in the CDR3. This CDR3 is CASTPRGTGGYEQYF. In nucleotides, the CDR3 is TGTGCCAGTACCCCGAGGGGGACAGGGGGCTACGAGCAGTACTTC. Combining the CDR3 with reference TRBV19 and TRBJ2-7 gives the whole variable domain DGGITQSPKYLFRKEGQNVTLSCEQNLNHDAMYWYRQDPGQGLRLIYYSQIVNDFQKGDIAEGYSVSREKKESFPLTVTSAQKNPTAFYLCASTPRGTGGYEQYFGPGTRLTVT.

The J gene is TRBJ1-1, the V gene TRBV2; D is perhaps TRBD1 (5 bases). Trimming removed 8 bases from V and 0 bases from J, with 10 bases in between. There are 13 residues in the CDR3. Germline V gives CDR1 SNHLY, CDR2 FYNNEI. The CDR3 region has the DNA TGTGCCAGCCTCAGGGATATGAACACTGAAGCTTTCTTT. Translating gives CASLRDMNTEAFF.

The chain carries TRBV2 and TRBJ1-2, with D possibly matching TRBD1 (5 bases). V lost 10 bases and J lost 13, with 28 bases in between. Looked up from germline, CDR1 is SNHLY and CDR2 is FYNNEI. This CDR3 is 14 amino acids long. CDR3: CATSREVGASGGTF. The DNA for the CDR3 is TGTGCCACCTCTAGGGAGGTGGGAGCCTCCGGGGGCACCTTC.

The J gene is TRBJ1-4, the V gene TRBV18; no definite D call. V lost 6 bases and J 0 bases, leaving 5 bases between the germline ends. The CDR3 is made up of 13 amino acids. Germline V CDR1 and CDR2: KGHSH, LQKENI. The CDR3 nucleotides are TGTGCCAGCTCCTCAGCAACTAATGAAAAACTGTTTTTT. As protein: CASSSATNEKLFF.

The genes are TRBV5-4 and TRBJ2-3; 9 positions match TRBD1. V was clipped by 4 bases and J by 3 bases; unmatched bases: 9. This CDR3 has 16 amino acids. Germline CDR1 SGHNT, CDR2 YYREEE (reference sequence). CDR3 DNA sequence: TGTGCCAGCAGCAAGGGACAGGGAAGAAGGACAGATACGCAGTATTTT. This gives the protein CASSKGQGRRTDTQYF.

This clone came up a few times. This rearrangement joins TRBV5-4 to TRBJ2-3, with a tentative D call TRBD2 (7 bases). The CDR3 extends over 15 amino acids. The germline V gene has CDR1 SGHNT and CDR2 YYREEE (reference sequence). V was shortened by 4 bases and J by 3 bases, with 15 bases between the two germline ends. CDR3 loop: CASSLGGRGTDTQYF. DNA for the CDR3: TGTGCCAGCAGCCTCGGGGGGAGGGGGACAGATACGCAGTATTTT.

Written as DNA, the CDR3 is TGTGCCAGCAGTGCCAGACAGGGGTCTAATGAAAAACTGTTTTTT. Encoded protein: CASSARQGSNEKLFF. The chain combines TRBV2 with TRBJ1-4; TRBD1 agrees at 8 bases. Trimming at V came to 4 bases and at J to 3 bases, leaving 4 bases not matched to a gene. This CDR3 is built from 15 residues. Germline loops: CDR1 SNHLY, CDR2 FYNNEI.

The V call is TRBV7-2, the J call TRBJ2-5, with 12 bases fitting TRBD2. This CDR3 has 16 amino acids. V lost 5 bases, J lost 5 bases, and 9 bases stayed unmatched. Germline V gene data show CDR1 as SGHTA and CDR2 as FQGNSA. This CDR3 is CASSPSSGRAPETQYF. The CDR3 DNA reads TGTGCCAGCAGCCCATCTAGCGGGAGGGCCCCCGAGACCCAGTACTTC.

V and J are TRBV10-3 and TRBJ2-1; 8 nucleotides line up with TRBD1. The V segment lost 6 bases and the J segment 10 bases; nucleotides outside the gene matches: 5. The CDR3 is 12 residues long. Germline loops: CDR1 ENHRY, CDR2 SYGVKD. The CDR3 sequence is CAIRQGAREQFF. The CDR3 DNA is TGTGCCATCAGGCAGGGGGCGAGGGAGCAGTTCTTC.

The chain couples TRBV5-1 to TRBJ2-7; 11 bases fit TRBD2. The CDR3 is made up of 15 amino acids. Per germline, CDR1 SGHRS and CDR2 YFSETQ. V gave up 0 bases and J gave up 7 bases; unmatched junction bases: 6. The CDR3 DNA reads as TGCGCCAGCAGCTTGGAAACTAGCGGGAGAGGGGAGCAGTACTTC. Its translation: CASSLETSGRGEQYF. Looking up the rest from reference TRBV5-1 and TRBJ2-7 gives the full variable domain: KAGVTQTPRYLIKTRGQQVTLSCSPISGHRSVSWYQQTPGQGLQFLFEYFSETQRNKGNFPGRFSGRQFSNSRSEMNVSTLELGDSALYLCASSLETSGRGEQYFGPGTRLTVT.

The V call is TRBV3-1 (or the pseudogene TRBV3-2), the J call TRBJ2-2, with D possibly matching TRBD2 (5 bases). Trimming took off 5 bases at V and 4 bases at J, with 11 bases between the two ends. Germline CDR1 reads LGHDT; CDR2 reads YNNKEL (reference sequence). The CDR3 contains 14 residues. CDR3 DNA sequence: TGTGCCAGCAGCTTTGGCGGAGGCACCGGGGAGCTGTTTTTT. It translates to CASSFGGGTGELFF.

The chain combines TRBV9 with TRBJ1-2; the match to TRBD1 covers 7 bases. The CDR3 spans 14 residues. In germline, CDR1 is SGDLS, CDR2 YYNGEE. The J segment lost 4 bases and the V segment lost 4 bases, leaving 7 bases of the junction unmatched. This CDR3 reads CASSPRTGPYGYTF. In DNA, the CDR3 is TGTGCCAGCAGCCCCCGGACAGGACCCTATGGCTACACCTTC.